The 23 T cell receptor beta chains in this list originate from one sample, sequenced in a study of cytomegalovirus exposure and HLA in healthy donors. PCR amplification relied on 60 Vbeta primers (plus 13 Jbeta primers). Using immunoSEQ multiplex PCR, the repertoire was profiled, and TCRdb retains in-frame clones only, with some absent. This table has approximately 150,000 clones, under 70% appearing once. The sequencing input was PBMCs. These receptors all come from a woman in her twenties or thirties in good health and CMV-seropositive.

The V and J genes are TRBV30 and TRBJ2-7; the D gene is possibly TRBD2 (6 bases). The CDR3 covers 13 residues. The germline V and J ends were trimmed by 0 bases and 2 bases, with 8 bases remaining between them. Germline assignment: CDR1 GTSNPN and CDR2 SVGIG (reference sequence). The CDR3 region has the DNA TGTGCCTGGAGTGTTGGAGGGACCTACGAGCAGTACTTC. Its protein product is CAWSVGGTYEQYF.

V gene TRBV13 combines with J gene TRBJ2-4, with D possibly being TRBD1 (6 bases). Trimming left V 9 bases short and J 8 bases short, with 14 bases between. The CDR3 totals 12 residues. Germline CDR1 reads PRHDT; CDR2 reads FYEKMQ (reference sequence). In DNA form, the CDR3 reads TGTGCCAGTAGGGGGTTCGGGGACATTCAGTACTTC. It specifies CASRGFGDIQYF.

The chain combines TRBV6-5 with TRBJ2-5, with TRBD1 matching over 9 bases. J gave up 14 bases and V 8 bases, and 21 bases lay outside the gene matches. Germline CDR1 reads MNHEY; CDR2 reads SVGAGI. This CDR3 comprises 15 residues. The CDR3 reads CASSGTDRGFTLRYF. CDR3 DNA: TGTGCCAGCTCCGGTACAGACAGGGGGTTTACCCTTCGCTACTTC.

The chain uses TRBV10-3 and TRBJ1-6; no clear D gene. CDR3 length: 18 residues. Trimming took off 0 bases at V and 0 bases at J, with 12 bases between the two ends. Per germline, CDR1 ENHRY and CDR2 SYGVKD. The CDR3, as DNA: TGTGCCATCAGTGAGTCAGGGAGACTAAGCTCCTATAATTCACCCCTCCACTTT. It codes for CAISESGRLSSYNSPLHF.

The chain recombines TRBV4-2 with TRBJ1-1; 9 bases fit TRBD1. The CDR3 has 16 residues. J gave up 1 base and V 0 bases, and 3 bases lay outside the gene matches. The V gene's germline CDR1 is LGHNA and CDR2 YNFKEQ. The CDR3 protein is CASSQDLQGANTEAFF. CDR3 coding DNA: TGTGCCAGCAGCCAAGACCTACAGGGGGCGAACACTGAAGCTTTCTTT.

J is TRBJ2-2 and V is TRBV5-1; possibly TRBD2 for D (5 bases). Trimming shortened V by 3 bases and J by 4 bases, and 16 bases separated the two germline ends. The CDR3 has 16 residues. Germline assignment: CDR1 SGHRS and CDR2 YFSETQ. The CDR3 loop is CASSSEDGIGTGELFF. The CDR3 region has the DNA TGCGCCAGCAGCTCGGAGGACGGGATAGGCACCGGGGAGCTGTTTTTT.

The CDR3 region has the DNA TGTGCCAGCAGCGAGAACTGGGGCGTTAACTATGGCTACACCTTC. It yields the protein CASSENWGVNYGYTF. V and J are TRBV6-1 and TRBJ1-2; weak D call: TRBD1 (5 bases). The CDR3 is made up of 15 amino acids. The germline gives CDR1 MNHNS, CDR2 SASEGT. V was pared by 6 bases and J by 1 base, with 15 bases between.

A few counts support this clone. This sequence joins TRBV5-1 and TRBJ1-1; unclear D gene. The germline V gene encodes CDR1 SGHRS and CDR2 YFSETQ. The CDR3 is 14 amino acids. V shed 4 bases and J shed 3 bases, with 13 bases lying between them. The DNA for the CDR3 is TGCGCCAGCAGCCAACTGACGGGAGACACTGAAGCTTTCTTT. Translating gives CASSQLTGDTEAFF. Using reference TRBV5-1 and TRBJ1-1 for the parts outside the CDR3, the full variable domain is KAGVTQTPRYLIKTRGQQVTLSCSPISGHRSVSWYQQTPGQGLQFLFEYFSETQRNKGNFPGRFSGRQFSNSRSEMNVSTLELGDSALYLCASSQLTGDTEAFFGQGTRLTVV.

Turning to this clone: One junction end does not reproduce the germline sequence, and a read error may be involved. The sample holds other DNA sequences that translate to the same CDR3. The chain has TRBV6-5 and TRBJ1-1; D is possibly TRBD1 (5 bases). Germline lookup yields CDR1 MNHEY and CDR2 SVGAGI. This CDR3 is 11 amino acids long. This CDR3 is CASSPGTEAFF. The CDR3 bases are TGTGCCAGCAGTCCCGGGACTGAAGCCTTCTTT.

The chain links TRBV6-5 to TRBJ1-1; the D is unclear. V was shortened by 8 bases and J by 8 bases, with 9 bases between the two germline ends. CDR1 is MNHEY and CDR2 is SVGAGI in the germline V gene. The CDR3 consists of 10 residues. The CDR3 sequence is CASGRQEAFF. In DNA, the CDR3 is TGTGCCAGCGGCCGACAAGAAGCTTTCTTT.

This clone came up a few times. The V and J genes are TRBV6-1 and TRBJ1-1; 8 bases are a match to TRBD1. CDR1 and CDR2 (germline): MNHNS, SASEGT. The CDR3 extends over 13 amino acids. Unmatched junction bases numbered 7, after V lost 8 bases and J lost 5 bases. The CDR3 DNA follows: TGTGCCAGCGAGAGACAGGGGAGGACTGAAGCTTTCTTT. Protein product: CASERQGRTEAFF.

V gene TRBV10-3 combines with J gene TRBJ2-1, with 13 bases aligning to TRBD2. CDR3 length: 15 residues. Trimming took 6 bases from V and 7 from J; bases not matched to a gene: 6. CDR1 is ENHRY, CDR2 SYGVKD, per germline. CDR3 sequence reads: CAIRRLAGGRNEQFF. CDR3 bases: TGTGCCATCAGGCGACTAGCGGGAGGTAGGAATGAGCAGTTCTTC.

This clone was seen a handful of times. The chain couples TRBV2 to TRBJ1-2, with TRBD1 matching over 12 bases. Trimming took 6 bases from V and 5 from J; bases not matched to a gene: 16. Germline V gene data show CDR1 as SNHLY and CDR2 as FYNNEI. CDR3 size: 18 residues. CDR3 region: CASSAIPGQGASGYGYTF. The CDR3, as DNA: TGTGCCAGCAGCGCGATACCGGGACAGGGGGCGAGTGGGTATGGCTACACCTTC. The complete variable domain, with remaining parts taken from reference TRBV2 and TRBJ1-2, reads EPEVTQTPSHQVTQMGQEVILRCVPISNHLYFYWYRQILGQKVEFLVSFYNNEISEKSEIFDDQFSVERPDGSNFTLKIRSTKLEDSAMYFCASSAIPGQGASGYGYTFGSGTRLTVV.

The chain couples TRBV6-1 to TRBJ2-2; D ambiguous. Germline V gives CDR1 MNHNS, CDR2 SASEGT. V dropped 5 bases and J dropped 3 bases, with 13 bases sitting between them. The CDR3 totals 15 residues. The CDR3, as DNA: TGTGCCAGCAGTCCTAAAGCGTTGGACACCGGGGAGCTGTTTTTT. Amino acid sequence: CASSPKALDTGELFF.

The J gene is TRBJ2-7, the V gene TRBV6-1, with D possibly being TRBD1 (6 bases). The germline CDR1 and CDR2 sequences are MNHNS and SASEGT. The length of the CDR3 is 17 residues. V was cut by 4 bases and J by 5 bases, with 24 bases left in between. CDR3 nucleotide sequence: TGTGCCAGCAGTGTTCTTGGCTCAGGTGACAGGAAGCACGAGCAGTACTTC. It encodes CASSVLGSGDRKHEQYF.

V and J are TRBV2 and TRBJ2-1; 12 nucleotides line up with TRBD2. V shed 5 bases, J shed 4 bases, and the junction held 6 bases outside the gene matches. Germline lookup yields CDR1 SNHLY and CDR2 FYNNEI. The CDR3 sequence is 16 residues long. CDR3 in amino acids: CASSRLAGDGYNEQFF. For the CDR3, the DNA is TGTGCCAGCAGTAGACTAGCGGGAGACGGGTACAATGAGCAGTTCTTC.

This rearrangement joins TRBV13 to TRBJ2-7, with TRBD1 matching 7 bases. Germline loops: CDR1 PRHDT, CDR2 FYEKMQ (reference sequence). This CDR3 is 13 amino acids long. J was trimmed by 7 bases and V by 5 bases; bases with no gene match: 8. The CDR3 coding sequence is TGTGCCAGCAGCCCGACAGGGCAGAGAGAGCAGTACTTC. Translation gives CASSPTGQREQYF.

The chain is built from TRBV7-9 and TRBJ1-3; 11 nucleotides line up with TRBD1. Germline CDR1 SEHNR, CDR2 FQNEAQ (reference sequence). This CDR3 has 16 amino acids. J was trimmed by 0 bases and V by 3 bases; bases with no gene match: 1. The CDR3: CASSLGTGGSGNTIYF. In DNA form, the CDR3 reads TGTGCCAGCAGCTTGGGGACAGGGGGCTCTGGAAACACCATATATTTT.

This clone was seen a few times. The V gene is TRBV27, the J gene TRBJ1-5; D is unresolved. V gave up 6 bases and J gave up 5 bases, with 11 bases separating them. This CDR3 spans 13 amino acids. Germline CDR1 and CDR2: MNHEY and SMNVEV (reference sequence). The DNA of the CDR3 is TGTGCCAGCAGCTATATTCGCGATCAGCCCCAGCATTTT. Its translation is CASSYIRDQPQHF.

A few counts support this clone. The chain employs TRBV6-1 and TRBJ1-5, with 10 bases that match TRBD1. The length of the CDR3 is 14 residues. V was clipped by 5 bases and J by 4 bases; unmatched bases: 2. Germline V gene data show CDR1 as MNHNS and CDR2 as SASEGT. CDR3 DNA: TGTGCCAGCAGTTGGACAGGGGGGAATCAGCCCCAGCATTTT. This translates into CASSWTGGNQPQHF.

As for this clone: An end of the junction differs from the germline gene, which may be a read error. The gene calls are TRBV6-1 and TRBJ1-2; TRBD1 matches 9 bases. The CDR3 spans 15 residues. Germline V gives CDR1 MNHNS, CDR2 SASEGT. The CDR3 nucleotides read TGTGCCAACAGTGAAGGGACAGGGTCTAACTATGGCTACACCTTC. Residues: CANSEGTGSNYGYTF.

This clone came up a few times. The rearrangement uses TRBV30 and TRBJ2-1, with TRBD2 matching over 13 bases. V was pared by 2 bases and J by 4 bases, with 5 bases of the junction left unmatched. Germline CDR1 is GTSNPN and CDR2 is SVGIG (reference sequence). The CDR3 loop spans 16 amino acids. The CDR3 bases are TGTGCCTGGAGTACCGGGACTAGCGGGGCGTACAATGAGCAGTTCTTC. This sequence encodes CAWSTGTSGAYNEQFF.

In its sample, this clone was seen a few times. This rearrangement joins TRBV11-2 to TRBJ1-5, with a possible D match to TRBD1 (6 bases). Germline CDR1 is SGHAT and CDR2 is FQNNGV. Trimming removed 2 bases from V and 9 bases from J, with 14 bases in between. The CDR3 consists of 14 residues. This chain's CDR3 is CASSLTGSHGPQHF. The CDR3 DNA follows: TGTGCCAGCAGCTTAACAGGGAGCCACGGGCCCCAGCATTTT.